This T cell receptor beta chain was profiled in a study of T-cell memory formation after mild COVID-19. Study-level points and caveats: In second-wave clones peaking day 37, SARS-CoV-2 specificity remained unconfirmed.

One entry per CDR3 protein, called by TCRdb with MiXCR from the 5' RACE reads. The table has 350,000 to 450,000 distinct CDR3 sequences, approximately 15% seen once. The CDR3 length is 16 residues. Per germline, CDR1 SGHDN and CDR2 FVKESK. After removal of 2 bases from V and 7 bases from J, the junction contained 13 bases not matched to a gene. On this clonotype itself: Antigen unknown.

Sequencing input: PBMCs or a T cell subset sorted from them (not recorded which). This receptor was obtained from a man younger than 35 who had mild COVID-19 (a few samples of this study predate the infection). Cell type and time point are not known. The chain employs TRBV14 and TRBJ2-5; 7 nucleotides align to TRBD2. The CDR3 coding sequence is TGTGCCAGCAGCCAATCAGGCGGGGGAGCCGGGCGGACCCAGTACTTC. As protein: CASSQSGGGAGRTQYF.